The TCR beta chain described here comes from a study of metastatic and nonmetastatic thyroid tumors. About the research overall: The authors compared repertoires across blood and tumor or nodule tissue from malignant and benign thyroid patients.

As to this clone: Its antigen is currently unknown.

Study-wide results and caveats: Reported TCR beta diversity, measured in blood and tumor, was significantly higher for malignant thyroid tumors than for benign nodules.

Authors' processing steps: A distant-metastasis classifier for papillary thyroid cancer was built using CDR3 differences across clinicopathological groups. With MiXCR, TCRdb called clones anew from the PCR reads. The V and J calls were determined by TCRdb, not by the authors. The sample yields about 14,000 clones, roughly 30% seen once. No treatment of any kind had been given to any patient before thyroid surgery. In germline, CDR1 is MNHNS, CDR2 SASEGT. With 5 bases clipped from V and 6 bases from J, the junction kept 13 bases outside the gene matches. The length of the CDR3 is 15 residues. This receptor was taken from a female donor with papillary thyroid cancer or a benign thyroid nodule (not recorded which). Some clones in this sample may be carry-over from other donors' samples. The sample was tumor tissue. V usage is TRBV6-1 and J usage is TRBJ2-7, with 7 nucleotides matching TRBD2. CDR3 coding DNA: TGTGCCAGCAGTCCTTGGGCTAGCGGTTCCGGCGAGCAGTACTTC. Protein sequence: CASSPWASGSGEQYF.